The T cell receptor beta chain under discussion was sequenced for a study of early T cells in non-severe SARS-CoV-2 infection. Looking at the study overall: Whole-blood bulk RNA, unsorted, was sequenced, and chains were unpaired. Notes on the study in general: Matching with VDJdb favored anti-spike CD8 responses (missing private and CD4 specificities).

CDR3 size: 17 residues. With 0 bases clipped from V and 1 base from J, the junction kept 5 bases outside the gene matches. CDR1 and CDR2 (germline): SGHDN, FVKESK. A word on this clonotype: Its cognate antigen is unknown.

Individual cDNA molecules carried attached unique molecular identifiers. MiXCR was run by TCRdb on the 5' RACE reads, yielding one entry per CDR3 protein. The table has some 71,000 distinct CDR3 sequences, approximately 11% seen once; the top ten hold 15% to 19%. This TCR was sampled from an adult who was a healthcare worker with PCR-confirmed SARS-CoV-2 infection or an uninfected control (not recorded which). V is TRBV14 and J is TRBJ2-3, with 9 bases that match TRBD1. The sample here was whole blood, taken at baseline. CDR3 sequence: CASSQEERTGGTDTQYF. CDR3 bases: TGTGCCAGCAGCCAAGAGGAAAGGACAGGGGGCACAGATACGCAGTATTTT.